This passage covers 30 T cell receptor beta chains from one sample sequenced in a study of T-cell reconstitution after alpha-beta-depleted transplantation in children. Unique molecular identifiers tagged the TCRbeta library. TCRdb analysed the PCR reads with MiXCR anew, one entry per CDR3 protein. The sample lists approximately 500,000 distinct CDR3 sequences; about a quarter were seen once. The sequencing used PBMCs, collected before TCRalphabeta/CD19-depleted stem cell transplant. The receptor source for this set is a boy in the first two years of life with Wiskott-Aldrich syndrome, due to receive a stem cell transplant.

V is TRBV6-6 and J is TRBJ1-3, with no clear D. CDR3 length: 11 residues. The germline CDR1 and CDR2 sequences are MNHNY and SVGAGI (reference sequence). V was clipped by 7 bases and J by 4 bases, with 5 bases between them. The CDR3, as DNA: TGTGCCAGCAAAGACGGAAACACCATATATTTT. Its protein is CASKDGNTIYF.

The CDR3 DNA reads TGTGCCAGCAGAATCCGCGGGAGTTCCTACAATGAGCAGTTCTTC. Residues: CASRIRGSSYNEQFF. The genes are TRBV6-5 and TRBJ2-1, with 7 bases that match TRBD2. Losses at the gene ends were 6 bases for V and 1 base for J; bases not matched to a gene: 6. Germline lookup yields CDR1 MNHEY and CDR2 SVGAGI. There are 15 residues in the CDR3.

This clonotype was seen ten or more times. The J gene is TRBJ1-1, the V gene TRBV9, with TRBD1 as a possible D gene (6 bases). This CDR3 is 16 amino acids long. Germline loops: CDR1 SGDLS, CDR2 YYNGEE. V lost 4 bases and J 4 bases, leaving 20 bases between the germline ends. The CDR3 sequence: CASSPSPVGGVTEAFF. In DNA form, the CDR3 reads TGTGCCAGCAGCCCATCCCCCGTCGGGGGCGTCACTGAAGCTTTCTTT.

The chain recombines TRBV5-1 with TRBJ1-5; D is uncertain. Germline V CDR1 and CDR2: SGHRS, YFSETQ. The CDR3 is made up of 14 amino acids. V lost 4 bases and J 7 bases, leaving 15 bases between the germline ends. For the CDR3, the DNA is TGCGCCAGCAGCGCCGGGAACGAGGGCCAGCCCCAGCATTTT. It translates to CASSAGNEGQPQHF.

Only a few counts were recorded for this clonotype. The chain is built from TRBV11-2 and TRBJ2-7, with D possibly TRBD2 on 5 matching bases. Deletions cut 5 bases from V and 4 bases from J, with 15 bases between. Germline CDR1 is SGHAT and CDR2 is FQNNGV. The CDR3 is 14 residues long. The CDR3 DNA sequence: TGTGCCAGCAGCCAGCTACGGGGTATTTACGAGCAGTACTTC. Its translation is CASSQLRGIYEQYF. Filled out from reference TRBV11-2 and TRBJ2-7, the complete variable domain reads EAGVAQSPRYKIIEKRQSVAFWCNPISGHATLYWYQQILGQGPKLLIQFQNNGVVDDSQLPKDRFSAERLKGVDSTLKIQPAKLEDSAVYLCASSQLRGIYEQYFGPGTRLTVT.

In this sample, this clonotype turned up a few times. This sequence joins TRBV12-3 or TRBV12-4 and TRBJ2-2; 7 bases fit TRBD1. The CDR3 totals 16 residues. J was trimmed by 5 bases and V by 7 bases; bases with no gene match: 13. In DNA, the CDR3 is TGTGCCAGCACGCCCTCGGGACAGATGCTGACCGGGGAGCTGTTTTTT. It translates to CASTPSGQMLTGELFF.

This clonotype was observed a handful of times. This chain joins TRBV7-6 and TRBJ2-3; D remains ambiguous. From germline, CDR1 is SGHVS and CDR2 FNYEAQ. V shed 5 bases and J shed 1 base, with 7 bases lying between them. The CDR3 spans 13 residues. For the CDR3, the DNA is TGTGCCAGCAGCGCTTCGGGCACAGATACGCAGTATTTT. Residues: CASSASGTDTQYF.

This chain uses TRBV5-1 with TRBJ2-1, with TRBD2 matching over 15 bases. From germline, CDR1 is SGHRS and CDR2 YFSETQ. The CDR3 is 16 residues long. Unmatched junction bases numbered 12, after V lost 5 bases and J lost 12 bases. The CDR3 spells CASSSGGLAGGSGQFF. CDR3 in DNA: TGCGCCAGCAGTTCTGGGGGACTAGCGGGAGGCTCTGGGCAGTTCTTC. Drawing the rest from reference TRBV5-1 and TRBJ2-1, the complete variable domain is KAGVTQTPRYLIKTRGQQVTLSCSPISGHRSVSWYQQTPGQGLQFLFEYFSETQRNKGNFPGRFSGRQFSNSRSEMNVSTLELGDSALYLCASSSGGLAGGSGQFFGPGTRLTVL.

The chain is built from TRBV29-1 and TRBJ2-3; 7 bases are shared with TRBD2. The CDR3 runs to 18 residues. After removal of 3 bases from V and 6 bases from J, the junction contained 21 bases not matched to a gene. CDR1 and CDR2 from the germline V gene are SQVTM and ANQGSEA. The CDR3 DNA reads TGCAGCGTTGAGGGAGGAGCGGGATCCCCCTGGGTAGAGGATACGCAGTATTTT. Protein product: CSVEGGAGSPWVEDTQYF.

V is TRBV28 and J is TRBJ2-7, with D perhaps matching TRBD1 (5 bases). The length of the CDR3 is 16 residues. In germline, CDR1 is MDHEN, CDR2 SYDVKM. V lost 2 bases, J lost 3 bases, and 17 bases lay in between. The CDR3: CASSLVDRGSNYEQYF. Written as DNA, the CDR3 is TGTGCCAGCAGTTTAGTCGATAGGGGCAGTAACTACGAGCAGTACTTC.

V and J are TRBV28 and TRBJ1-1, with D unclear. V lost 1 base, J lost 0 bases, and 9 bases lay in between. CDR1 is MDHEN and CDR2 is SYDVKM in the germline V gene. The CDR3 has 15 amino acids. The CDR3 reads CASSLYQTMNTEAFF. The CDR3 DNA sequence: TGTGCCAGCAGTTTATATCAGACAATGAACACTGAAGCTTTCTTT.

The chain uses TRBV15 and TRBJ1-4, with D possibly TRBD1 on 6 matching bases. Per germline, CDR1 LNHNV and CDR2 YYDKDF (reference sequence). The CDR3 loop spans 15 amino acids. Between the trimmed V and J ends, which lost 5 bases and 6 bases, there was a span of 16 bases. The DNA for the CDR3 is TGTGCCACCAGCGGAAAGACAGGCGGGTATGAAAAACTGTTTTTT. Translated, it gives CATSGKTGGYEKLFF.

CDR3 residues: CASSQDILAGGQSQFF. The CDR3 nucleotides are TGTGCCAGCAGCCAAGATATACTAGCGGGAGGGCAGTCTCAGTTCTTC. The chain carries TRBV3-1 and TRBJ2-1; 13 bases map to TRBD2. This CDR3 contains 16 residues. J lost 13 bases, V lost 0 bases, and 9 bases had no gene match. From germline, CDR1 is LGHDT and CDR2 YNNKEL (reference sequence).

The sample holds a few counts of this clonotype. The rearrangement uses TRBV3-1 and TRBJ2-2; D unclear. The CDR3 has 18 residues. Germline lookup yields CDR1 LGHDT and CDR2 YNNKEL (reference sequence). The V end lost 0 bases, the J end lost 2 bases, and 16 bases lay between the germline ends. CDR3 sequence reads: CASSQDMGILPNTGELFF. DNA of the CDR3: TGTGCCAGCAGCCAAGACATGGGGATACTACCCAACACCGGGGAGCTGTTTTTT.

This rearrangement joins TRBV12-3 or TRBV12-4 to TRBJ2-5; 11 positions agree with TRBD2. Trimming cost V 6 bases and J 4 bases; bases outside gene matches: 4. The CDR3 length is 14 residues. This chain's CDR3 is CASRLAGAPETQYF. CDR3 in DNA: TGTGCCAGCAGACTAGCGGGAGCCCCAGAGACCCAGTACTTC.

This clonotype was seen more than once but under ten times. The chain recombines TRBV28 with TRBJ1-5, with a weak D call TRBD1 (6 bases). The CDR3 sequence is 17 residues long. CDR1 and CDR2 (germline): MDHEN, SYDVKM. V gave up 3 bases and J gave up 4 bases, with 19 bases separating them. CDR3 amino acids: CASSFRGSGQRNQPQHF. CDR3 nucleotides: TGTGCCAGCAGTTTTCGAGGTTCGGGACAACGGAATCAGCCCCAGCATTTT.

This chain connects TRBV5-6 to TRBJ2-6; TRBD2 might be the D (6 bases). Germline V gene lookup returns CDR1 SGHDT and CDR2 YYEEEE. Trimming stripped 1 base from V and 4 bases from J, with 15 bases between. The CDR3 has 17 residues. This chain's CDR3 is CASSLQQGLRGANVLTF. CDR3 DNA sequence: TGTGCCAGCAGCTTGCAGCAGGGACTGAGGGGGGCCAACGTCCTGACTTTC.

The genes are TRBV5-5 and TRBJ2-1, with a possible D match to TRBD1 (7 bases). The CDR3 is 15 residues long. Per the germline V gene, CDR1 is SGHKS and CDR2 is YYEKEE (reference sequence). V lost 4 bases, J lost 5 bases, and 16 bases lay in between. The CDR3 sequence is CASSPLATGNNEQFF. The DNA for the CDR3 is TGTGCCAGCAGCCCTCTAGCGACAGGGAACAATGAGCAGTTCTTC.

V usage is TRBV7-9 and J usage is TRBJ2-1; the match to TRBD2 covers 7 bases. The CDR3 runs to 16 residues. With V trimmed by 7 bases and J by 7 bases, 16 bases remained unmatched. Germline CDR1 and CDR2: SEHNR and FQNEAQ (reference sequence). CDR3 DNA sequence: TGTGCCAGCATCTCCTCGGAGGGAGGGTGGTGGAATGAGCAGTTCTTC. It specifies CASISSEGGWWNEQFF.

The chain couples TRBV3-1 to TRBJ1-2, with TRBD1 matching over 9 bases. V gave up 1 base and J gave up 4 bases; unmatched junction bases: 4. The CDR3 length is 15 residues. In germline, CDR1 is LGHDT, CDR2 YNNKEL (reference sequence). The CDR3 DNA reads TGTGCCAGCAGCCAAGGTGGGACAGGGCCCTATGGCTACACCTTC. Translated: CASSQGGTGPYGYTF.

This clonotype has more than one count but fewer than ten. The genes are TRBV12-3 or TRBV12-4 and TRBJ2-7; possibly TRBD1 for D (7 bases). V was cut by 4 bases and J by 6 bases, with 13 bases left in between. The CDR3 consists of 13 residues. CDR3 sequence reads: CASSWRGQGEQYF. The DNA of the CDR3 is TGTGCCAGCAGTTGGAGGGGGCAGGGCGAGCAGTACTTC.

The chain couples TRBV29-1 to TRBJ2-1; TRBD2 aligns across 9 bases. CDR1 and CDR2 from the germline V gene are SQVTM and ANQGSEA. This CDR3 has 12 amino acids. V lost 7 bases, J lost 9 bases, and 7 bases stayed unmatched. CDR3 protein: CSAGLAWSEQFF. CDR3 nucleotides: TGCAGCGCCGGACTAGCGTGGAGTGAGCAGTTCTTC.

A few counts support this clonotype. The rearrangement uses TRBV20-1 and TRBJ2-3; the D gene could be TRBD1 or TRBD2 (6 bases each). The ends were cut back, 6 bases at V and 2 bases at J, with 15 bases in the middle. Germline values: CDR1 DFQATT, CDR2 SNEGSKA (reference sequence). The CDR3 is 14 amino acids. The CDR3 DNA is TGCAGTGCCGCGCCGGGGGCTAACACAGATACGCAGTATTTT. Encoded protein: CSAAPGANTDTQYF.

This clonotype was seen only a few times. This sequence joins TRBV11-2 and TRBJ2-6; D gene ambiguous. CDR3 length equals 17 residues. Looked up from germline, CDR1 is SGHAT and CDR2 is FQNNGV. Trimming left V 0 bases short and J 4 bases short, with 13 bases between. CDR3 amino acids: CASSLEGIGLGANVLTF. The CDR3, as DNA: TGTGCCAGCAGCTTAGAGGGTATTGGGCTAGGGGCCAACGTCCTGACTTTC.

This chain joins TRBV20-1 and TRBJ2-7, with 13 nucleotides matching TRBD2. J was trimmed by 6 bases and V by 1 base; bases with no gene match: 15. CDR1 is DFQATT, CDR2 SNEGSKA, per germline (reference sequence). CDR3 length: 18 amino acids. The CDR3: CSARGTSGRLGISGEQYF. CDR3 DNA sequence: TGCAGTGCTAGAGGGACTAGCGGGAGACTCGGGATTTCCGGCGAGCAGTACTTC.

This clonotype was counted between two and nine times. The CDR3 DNA follows: TGCGCCAGCAGCTTGGGGACTTCCCCTACCGGGGAGCTGTTTTTT. Its protein is CASSLGTSPTGELFF. This rearrangement joins TRBV5-1 to TRBJ2-2; D possibly corresponds to TRBD2 (5 bases). Germline values: CDR1 SGHRS, CDR2 YFSETQ. The CDR3 is made up of 15 amino acids. Trimming shortened V by 0 bases and J by 5 bases, and 11 bases separated the two germline ends. The full variable domain, completed using reference TRBV5-1 and TRBJ2-2, is KAGVTQTPRYLIKTRGQQVTLSCSPISGHRSVSWYQQTPGQGLQFLFEYFSETQRNKGNFPGRFSGRQFSNSRSEMNVSTLELGDSALYLCASSLGTSPTGELFFGEGSRLTVL.

V is TRBV20-1 and J is TRBJ2-1; 9 nucleotides align to TRBD2. The ends lost 6 bases at V and 1 base at J; junction bases unmatched: 10. The CDR3 is 16 amino acids. Germline V lookup: CDR1 DFQATT, CDR2 SNEGSKA (reference sequence). CDR3 in DNA: TGCAGTGCCCGACCCACTAGCGGGCCTTCCTACAATGAGCAGTTCTTC. Amino acids: CSARPTSGPSYNEQFF.

The chain has TRBV29-1 and TRBJ1-1; D remains ambiguous. Deletions cut 4 bases from V and 1 base from J, with 1 base between. Germline V gene data show CDR1 as SQVTM and CDR2 as ANQGSEA. The length of the CDR3 is 10 residues. CDR3 residues: CSVANTEAFF. Here the CDR3 DNA reads TGCAGCGTTGCGAACACTGAAGCTTTCTTT. Variable domain in full (rest from reference TRBV29-1 and TRBJ1-1): SAVISQKPSRDICQRGTSLTIQCQVDSQVTMMFWYRQQPGQSLTLIATANQGSEATYESGFVIDKFPISRPNLTFSTLTVSNMSPEDSSIYLCSVANTEAFFGQGTRLTVV.

This sequence joins TRBV5-1 and TRBJ2-4; a weak D match, TRBD1 (8 bases). Trimming shortened V by 4 bases and J by 3 bases, and 17 bases separated the two germline ends. There are 16 residues in the CDR3. Per germline, CDR1 SGHRS and CDR2 YFSETQ. CDR3 sequence reads: CASSEGQGGSKNIQYF. CDR3 in DNA: TGCGCCAGCAGCGAAGGACAGGGAGGGAGCAAAAACATTCAGTACTTC.

The gene calls are TRBV24-1 and TRBJ2-3; TRBD2 matches at 11 bases. V shed 4 bases and J 2 bases; nucleotides not matched to a gene: 7. The CDR3 runs to 17 residues. From germline, CDR1 is KGHDR and CDR2 SFDVKD. The CDR3 nucleotides are TGTGCCACCAGTGAGGGACCGGGACTAGCGGACACAGATACGCAGTATTTT. It translates to CATSEGPGLADTDTQYF.